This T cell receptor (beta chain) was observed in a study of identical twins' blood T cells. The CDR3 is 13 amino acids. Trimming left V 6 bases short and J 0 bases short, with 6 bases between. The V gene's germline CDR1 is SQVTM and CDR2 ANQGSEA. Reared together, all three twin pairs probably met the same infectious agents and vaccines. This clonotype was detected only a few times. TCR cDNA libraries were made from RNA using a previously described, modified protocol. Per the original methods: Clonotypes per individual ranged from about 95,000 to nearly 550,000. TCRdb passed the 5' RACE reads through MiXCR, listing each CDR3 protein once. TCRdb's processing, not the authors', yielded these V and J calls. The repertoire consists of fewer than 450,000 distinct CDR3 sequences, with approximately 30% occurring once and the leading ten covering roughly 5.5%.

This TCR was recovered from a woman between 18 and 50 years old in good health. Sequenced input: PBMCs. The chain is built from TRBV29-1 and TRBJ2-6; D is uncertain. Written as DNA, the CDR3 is TGCAGCGTGCAAAGCTCTGGGGCCAACGTCCTGACTTTC. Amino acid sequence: CSVQSSGANVLTF.